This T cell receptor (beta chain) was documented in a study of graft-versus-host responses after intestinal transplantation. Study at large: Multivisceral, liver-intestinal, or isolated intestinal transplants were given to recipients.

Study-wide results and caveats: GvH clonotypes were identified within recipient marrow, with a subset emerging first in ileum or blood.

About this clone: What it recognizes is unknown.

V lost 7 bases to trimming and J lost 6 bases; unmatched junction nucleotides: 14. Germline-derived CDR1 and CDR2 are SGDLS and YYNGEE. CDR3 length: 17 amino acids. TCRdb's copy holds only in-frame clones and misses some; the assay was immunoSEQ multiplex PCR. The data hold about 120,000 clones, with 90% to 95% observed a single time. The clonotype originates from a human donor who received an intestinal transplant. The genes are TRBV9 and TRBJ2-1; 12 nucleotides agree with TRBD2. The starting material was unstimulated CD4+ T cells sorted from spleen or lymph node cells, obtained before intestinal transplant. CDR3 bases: TGTGCCAGCCACCCGGCTAGCGGGAGGGCCGGGGGCAATGAGCAGTTCTTC. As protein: CASHPASGRAGGNEQFF.